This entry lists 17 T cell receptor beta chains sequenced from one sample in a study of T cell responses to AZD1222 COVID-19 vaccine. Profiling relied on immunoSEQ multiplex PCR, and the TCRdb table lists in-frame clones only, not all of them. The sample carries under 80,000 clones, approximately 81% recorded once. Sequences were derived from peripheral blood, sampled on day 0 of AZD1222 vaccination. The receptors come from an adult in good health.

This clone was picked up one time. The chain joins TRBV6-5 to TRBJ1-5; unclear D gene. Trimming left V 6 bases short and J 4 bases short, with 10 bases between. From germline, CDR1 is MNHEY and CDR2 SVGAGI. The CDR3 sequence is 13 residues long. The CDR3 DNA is TGTGCCAGCAGCCCCGCCCTAAATCAGCCCCAGCATTTT. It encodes CASSPALNQPQHF.

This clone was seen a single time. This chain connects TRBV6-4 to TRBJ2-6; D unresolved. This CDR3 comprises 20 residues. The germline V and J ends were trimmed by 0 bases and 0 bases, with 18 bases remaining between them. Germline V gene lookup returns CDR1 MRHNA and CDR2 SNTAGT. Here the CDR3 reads CASSDSKTLKPGSGANVLTF. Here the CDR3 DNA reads TGTGCCAGCAGTGACTCGAAGACGCTTAAACCTGGCTCTGGGGCCAACGTCCTGACTTTC.

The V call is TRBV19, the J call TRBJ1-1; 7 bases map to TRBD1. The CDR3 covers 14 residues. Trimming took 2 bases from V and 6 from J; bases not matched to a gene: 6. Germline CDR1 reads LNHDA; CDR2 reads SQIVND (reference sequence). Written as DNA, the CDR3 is TGTGCCAGTAGTATACTCAGGGGGGAGCCTGAAGCTTTCTTT. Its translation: CASSILRGEPEAFF.

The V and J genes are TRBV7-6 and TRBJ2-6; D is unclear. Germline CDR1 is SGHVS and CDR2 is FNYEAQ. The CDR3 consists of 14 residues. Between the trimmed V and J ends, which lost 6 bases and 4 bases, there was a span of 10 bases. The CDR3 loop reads CASSPLTGANVLTF. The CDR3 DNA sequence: TGTGCCAGCAGTCCCCTCACCGGGGCCAACGTCCTGACTTTC. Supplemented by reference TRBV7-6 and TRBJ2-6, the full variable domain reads GAGVSQSPRYKVTKRGQDVALRCDPISGHVSLYWYRQALGQGPEFLTYFNYEAQQDKSGLPNDRFSAERPEGSISTLTIQRTEQRDSAMYRCASSPLTGANVLTFGAGSRLTVL.

The CDR3 nucleotides read TGTGCCAGTAAACCGGGACAGACTTTCCAAGAGACCCAGTACTTC. Translating it yields CASKPGQTFQETQYF. The rearrangement uses TRBV19 and TRBJ2-5, with TRBD1 matching over 7 bases. Germline trimming cut 7 bases from V and 1 base from J; bases unmatched to any gene: 9. The CDR3 runs 15 residues. From germline, CDR1 is LNHDA and CDR2 SQIVND (reference sequence).

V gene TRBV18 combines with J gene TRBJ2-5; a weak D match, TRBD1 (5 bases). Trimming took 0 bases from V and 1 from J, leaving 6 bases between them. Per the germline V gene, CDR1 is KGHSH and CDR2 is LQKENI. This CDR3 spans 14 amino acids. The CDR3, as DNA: TGTGCCAGCTCACCACCAGGGGCCCAAGAGACCCAGTACTTC. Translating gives CASSPPGAQETQYF.

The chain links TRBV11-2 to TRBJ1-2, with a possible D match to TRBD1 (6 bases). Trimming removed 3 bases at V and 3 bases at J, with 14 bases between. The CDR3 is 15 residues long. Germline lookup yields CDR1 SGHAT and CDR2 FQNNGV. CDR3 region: CASSFSPGDDYGYTF. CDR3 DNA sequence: TGTGCCAGCAGCTTCTCTCCAGGGGACGACTATGGCTACACCTTC.

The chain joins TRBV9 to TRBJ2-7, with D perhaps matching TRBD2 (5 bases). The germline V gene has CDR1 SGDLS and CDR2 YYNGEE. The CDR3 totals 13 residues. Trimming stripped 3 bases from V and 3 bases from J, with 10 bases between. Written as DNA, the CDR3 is TGTGCCAGCAGCGATGGACGGGGCTACGAGCAGTACTTC. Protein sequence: CASSDGRGYEQYF. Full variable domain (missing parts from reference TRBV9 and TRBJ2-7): DSGVTQTPKHLITATGQRVTLRCSPRSGDLSVYWYQQSLDQGLQFLIQYYNGEERAKGNILERFSAQQFPDLHSELNLSSLELGDSALYFCASSDGRGYEQYFGPGTRLTVT.

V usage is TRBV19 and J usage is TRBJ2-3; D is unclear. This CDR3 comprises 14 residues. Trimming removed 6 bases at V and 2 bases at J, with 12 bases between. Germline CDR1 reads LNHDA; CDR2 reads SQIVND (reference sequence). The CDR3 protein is CASRGWSLTDTQYF. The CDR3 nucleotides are TGTGCCAGTAGGGGGTGGTCTCTCACAGATACGCAGTATTTT. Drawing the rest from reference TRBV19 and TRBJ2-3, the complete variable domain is DGGITQSPKYLFRKEGQNVTLSCEQNLNHDAMYWYRQDPGQGLRLIYYSQIVNDFQKGDIAEGYSVSREKKESFPLTVTSAQKNPTAFYLCASRGWSLTDTQYFGPGTRLTVL.

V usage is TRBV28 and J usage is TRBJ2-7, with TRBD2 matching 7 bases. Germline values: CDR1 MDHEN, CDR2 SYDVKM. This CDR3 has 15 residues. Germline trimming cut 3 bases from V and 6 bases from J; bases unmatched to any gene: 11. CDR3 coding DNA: TGTGCCAGCAGTTTGGGAGGGCGGGATTCATCCGAGCAGTACTTC. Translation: CASSLGGRDSSEQYF.

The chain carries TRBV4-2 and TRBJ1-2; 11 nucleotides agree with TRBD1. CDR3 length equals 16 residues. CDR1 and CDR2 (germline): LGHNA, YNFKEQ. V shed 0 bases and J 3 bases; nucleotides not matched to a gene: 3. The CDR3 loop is CASSQDPGQGDYGYTF. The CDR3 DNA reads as TGTGCCAGCAGCCAAGACCCGGGACAGGGGGACTATGGCTACACCTTC.

CDR3 nucleotide sequence: TGTGCCAGCTCACCATCGGAAGTGGGAGGGGTCAATTCACCCCTCCACTTT. This sequence encodes CASSPSEVGGVNSPLHF. This chain links TRBV18 with TRBJ1-6; possible D gene TRBD1, 5 bases. Trimming took off 2 bases at V and 7 bases at J, with 18 bases between the two ends. The germline V gene has CDR1 KGHSH and CDR2 LQKENI. The CDR3 runs to 17 residues. The full variable domain, completed using reference TRBV18 and TRBJ1-6, is NAGVMQNPRHLVRRRGQEARLRCSPMKGHSHVYWYRQLPEEGLKFMVYLQKENIIDESGMPKERFSAEFPKEGPSILRIQQVVRGDSAAYFCASSPSEVGGVNSPLHFGNGTRLTVT.

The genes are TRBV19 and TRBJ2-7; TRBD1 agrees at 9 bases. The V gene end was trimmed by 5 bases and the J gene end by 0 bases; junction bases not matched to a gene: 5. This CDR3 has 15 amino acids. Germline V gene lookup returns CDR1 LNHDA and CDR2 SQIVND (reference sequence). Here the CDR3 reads CASSATGGASYEQYF. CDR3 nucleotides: TGTGCCAGTAGTGCTACAGGGGGCGCCTCCTACGAGCAGTACTTC.

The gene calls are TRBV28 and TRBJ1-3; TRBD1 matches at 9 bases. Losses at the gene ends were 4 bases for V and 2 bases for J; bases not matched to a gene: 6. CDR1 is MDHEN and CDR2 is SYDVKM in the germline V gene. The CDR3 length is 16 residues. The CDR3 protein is CASSSITGGPGNTIYF. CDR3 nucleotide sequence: TGTGCCAGCAGTTCGATAACAGGGGGCCCTGGAAACACCATATATTTT.

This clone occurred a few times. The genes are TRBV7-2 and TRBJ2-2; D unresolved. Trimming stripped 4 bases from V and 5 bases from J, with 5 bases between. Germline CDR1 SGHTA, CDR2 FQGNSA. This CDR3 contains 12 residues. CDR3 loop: CASSYSTGELFF. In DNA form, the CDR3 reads TGTGCCAGCAGCTATTCGACCGGGGAGCTGTTTTTT.

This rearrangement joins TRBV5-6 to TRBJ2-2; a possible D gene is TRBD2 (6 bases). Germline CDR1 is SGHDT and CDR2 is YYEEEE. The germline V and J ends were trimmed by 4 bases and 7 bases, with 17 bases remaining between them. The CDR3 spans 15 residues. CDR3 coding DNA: TGTGCCAGCAGCCTCAGGCGGAGGGCGGGCGGGGAGCTGTTTTTT. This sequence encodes CASSLRRRAGGELFF.

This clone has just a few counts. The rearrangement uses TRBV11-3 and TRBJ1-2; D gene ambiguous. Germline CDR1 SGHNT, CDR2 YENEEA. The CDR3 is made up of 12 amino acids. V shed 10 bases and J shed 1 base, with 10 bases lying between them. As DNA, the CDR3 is TGTGCCACACCCAAGCTTAACTATGGCTACACCTTC. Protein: CATPKLNYGYTF.